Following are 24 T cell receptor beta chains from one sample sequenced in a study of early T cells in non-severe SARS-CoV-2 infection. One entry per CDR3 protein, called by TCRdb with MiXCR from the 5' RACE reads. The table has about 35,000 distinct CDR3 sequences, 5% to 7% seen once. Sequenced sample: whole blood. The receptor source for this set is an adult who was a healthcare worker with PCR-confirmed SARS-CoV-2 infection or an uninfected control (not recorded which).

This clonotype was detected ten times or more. This CDR3 reads CASSQEISETQYF. CDR3 sequence (DNA): TGCGCCAGCAGCCAAGAAATATCAGAGACCCAGTACTTC. The V gene is TRBV4-3, the J gene TRBJ2-5, with unresolved D. CDR3 length equals 13 residues. V was trimmed by 0 bases and J by 4 bases, leaving 6 bases between them. CDR1 and CDR2 from the germline V gene are LGHNA and YSLEER.

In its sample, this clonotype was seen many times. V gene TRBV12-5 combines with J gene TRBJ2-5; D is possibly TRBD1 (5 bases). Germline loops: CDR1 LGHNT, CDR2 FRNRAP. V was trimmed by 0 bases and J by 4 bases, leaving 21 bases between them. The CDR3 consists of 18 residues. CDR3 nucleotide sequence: TGTGCTAGTGGTTTGGTACAGGACGGCAGGGCGGTTGCAGAGACCCAGTACTTC. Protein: CASGLVQDGRAVAETQYF.

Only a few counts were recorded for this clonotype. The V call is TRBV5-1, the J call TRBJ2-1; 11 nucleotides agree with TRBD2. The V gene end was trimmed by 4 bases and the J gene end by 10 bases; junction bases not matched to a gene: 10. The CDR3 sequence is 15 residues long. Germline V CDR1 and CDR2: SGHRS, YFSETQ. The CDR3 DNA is TGCGCCAGCAGCGGGGGTCTACTAGCGGGAGACGAGCAGTTCTTC. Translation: CASSGGLLAGDEQFF.

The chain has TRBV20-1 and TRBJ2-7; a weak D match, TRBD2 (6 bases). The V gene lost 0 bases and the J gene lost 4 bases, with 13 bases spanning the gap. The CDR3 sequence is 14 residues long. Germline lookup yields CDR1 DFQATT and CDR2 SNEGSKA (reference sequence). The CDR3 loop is CSARDTGTQYEQYF. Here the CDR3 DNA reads TGCAGTGCTAGAGATACCGGGACTCAATACGAGCAGTACTTC.

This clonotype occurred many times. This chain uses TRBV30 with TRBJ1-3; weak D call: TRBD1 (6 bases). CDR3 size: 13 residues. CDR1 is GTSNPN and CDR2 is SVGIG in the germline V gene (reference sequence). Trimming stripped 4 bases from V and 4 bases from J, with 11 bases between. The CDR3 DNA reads TGTGCCTGGACAGGGGATAACGGAAACACCATATATTTT. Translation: CAWTGDNGNTIYF.

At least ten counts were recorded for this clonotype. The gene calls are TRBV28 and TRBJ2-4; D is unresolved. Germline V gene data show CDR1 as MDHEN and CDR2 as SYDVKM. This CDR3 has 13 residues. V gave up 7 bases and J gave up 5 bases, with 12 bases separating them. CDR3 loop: CASISILENIQYF. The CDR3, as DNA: TGTGCCAGCATTTCAATCCTTGAAAACATTCAGTACTTC.

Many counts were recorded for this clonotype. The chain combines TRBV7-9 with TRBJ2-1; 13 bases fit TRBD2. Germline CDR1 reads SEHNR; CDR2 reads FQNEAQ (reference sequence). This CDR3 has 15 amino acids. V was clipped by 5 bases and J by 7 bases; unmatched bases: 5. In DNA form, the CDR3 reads TGTGCCAGCAGCAAGAGGACTAGCGGGAGTAATGAGCAGTTCTTC. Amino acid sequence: CASSKRTSGSNEQFF.

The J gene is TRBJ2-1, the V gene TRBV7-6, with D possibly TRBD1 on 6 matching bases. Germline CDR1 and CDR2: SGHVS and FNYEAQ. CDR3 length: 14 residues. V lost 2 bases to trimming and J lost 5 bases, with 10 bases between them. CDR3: CASSLSQGNNEQFF. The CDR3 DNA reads TGTGCCAGCAGCTTAAGCCAGGGGAACAATGAGCAGTTCTTC. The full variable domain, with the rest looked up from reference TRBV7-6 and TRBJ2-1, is GAGVSQSPRYKVTKRGQDVALRCDPISGHVSLYWYRQALGQGPEFLTYFNYEAQQDKSGLPNDRFSAERPEGSISTLTIQRTEQRDSAMYRCASSLSQGNNEQFFGPGTRLTVL.

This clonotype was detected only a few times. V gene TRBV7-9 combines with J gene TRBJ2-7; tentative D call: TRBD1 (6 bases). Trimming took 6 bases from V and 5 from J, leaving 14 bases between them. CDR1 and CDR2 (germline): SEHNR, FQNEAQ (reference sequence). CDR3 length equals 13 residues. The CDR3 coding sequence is TGTGCCAGCAGACAAGACAGGTCCCACGAGCAGTACTTC. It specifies CASRQDRSHEQYF.

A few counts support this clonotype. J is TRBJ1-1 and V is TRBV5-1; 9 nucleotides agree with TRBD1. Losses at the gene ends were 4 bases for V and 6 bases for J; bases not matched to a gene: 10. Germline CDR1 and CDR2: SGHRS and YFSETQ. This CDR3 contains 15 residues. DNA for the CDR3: TGCGCCAGCAGCCGGGAACCACAGGGGGCAGCTGAAGCTTTCTTT. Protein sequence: CASSREPQGAAEAFF. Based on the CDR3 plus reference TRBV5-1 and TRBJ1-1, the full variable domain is KAGVTQTPRYLIKTRGQQVTLSCSPISGHRSVSWYQQTPGQGLQFLFEYFSETQRNKGNFPGRFSGRQFSNSRSEMNVSTLELGDSALYLCASSREPQGAAEAFFGQGTRLTVV.

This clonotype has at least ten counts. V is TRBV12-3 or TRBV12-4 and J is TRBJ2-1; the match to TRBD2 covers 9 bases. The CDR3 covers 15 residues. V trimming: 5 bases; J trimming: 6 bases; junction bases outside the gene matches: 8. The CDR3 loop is CASSLRLAERNEQFF. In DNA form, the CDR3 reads TGTGCCAGCAGTCTACGACTAGCGGAGCGCAATGAGCAGTTCTTC.

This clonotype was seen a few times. Here the CDR3 DNA reads TGTGCCAGCAGCCGATCTTCAAACGAGCAGTTCTTC. It translates to CASSRSSNEQFF. The chain has TRBV7-9 and TRBJ2-1; D is unresolved. Germline V lookup: CDR1 SEHNR, CDR2 FQNEAQ (reference sequence). This CDR3 contains 12 residues. V was shortened by 5 bases and J by 10 bases, with 12 bases between the two germline ends.

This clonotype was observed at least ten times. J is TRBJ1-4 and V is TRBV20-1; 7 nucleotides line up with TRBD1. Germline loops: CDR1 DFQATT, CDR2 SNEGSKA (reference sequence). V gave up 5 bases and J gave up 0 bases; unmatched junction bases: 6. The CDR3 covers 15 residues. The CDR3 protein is CSAHGQDPTNEKLFF. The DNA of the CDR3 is TGCAGTGCTCACGGACAGGACCCAACTAATGAAAAACTGTTTTTT.

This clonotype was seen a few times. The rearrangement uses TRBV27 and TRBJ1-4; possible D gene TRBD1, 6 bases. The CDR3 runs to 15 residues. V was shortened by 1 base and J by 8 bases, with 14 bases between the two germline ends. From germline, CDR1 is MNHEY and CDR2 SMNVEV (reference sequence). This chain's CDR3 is CASSLLGRRGEKLFF. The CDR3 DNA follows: TGTGCCAGCAGTTTATTGGGCCGCAGGGGAGAAAAACTGTTTTTT.

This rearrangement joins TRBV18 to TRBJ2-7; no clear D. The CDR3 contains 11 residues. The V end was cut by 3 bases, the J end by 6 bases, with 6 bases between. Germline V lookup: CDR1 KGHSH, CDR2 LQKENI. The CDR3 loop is CASSPSSEQYF. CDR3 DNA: TGTGCCAGCTCACCGAGCTCCGAGCAGTACTTC.

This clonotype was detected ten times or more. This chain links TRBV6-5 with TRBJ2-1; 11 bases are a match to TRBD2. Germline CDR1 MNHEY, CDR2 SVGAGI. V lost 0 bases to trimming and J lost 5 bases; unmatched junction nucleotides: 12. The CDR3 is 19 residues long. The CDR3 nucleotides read TGTGCCAGCAGTTACTCGGGCTTGGCTAGCGGGAGGAGACACAATGAGCAGTTCTTC. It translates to CASSYSGLASGRRHNEQFF.

CDR3 region: CASSLGTSGPNIQYF. CDR3 sequence (DNA): TGTGCCAGCAGCTTAGGGACTAGCGGGCCAAACATTCAGTACTTC. This rearrangement joins TRBV7-2 to TRBJ2-4; TRBD2 aligns across 11 bases. The V gene's germline CDR1 is SGHTA and CDR2 FQGNSA. The CDR3 contains 15 residues. V lost 1 base to trimming and J lost 6 bases; unmatched junction nucleotides: 2.

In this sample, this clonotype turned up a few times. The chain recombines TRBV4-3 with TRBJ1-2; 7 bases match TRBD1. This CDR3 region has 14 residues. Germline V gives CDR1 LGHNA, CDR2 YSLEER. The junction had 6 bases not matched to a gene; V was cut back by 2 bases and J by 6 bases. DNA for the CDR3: TGCGCCAGCAGCCAAATGGACAGGCGAGATGGCTACACCTTC. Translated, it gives CASSQMDRRDGYTF.

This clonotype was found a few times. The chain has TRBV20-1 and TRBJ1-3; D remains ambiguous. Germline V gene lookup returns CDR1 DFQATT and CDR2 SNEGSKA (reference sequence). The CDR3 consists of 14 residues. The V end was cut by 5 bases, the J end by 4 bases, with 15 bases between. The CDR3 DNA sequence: TGCAGTGCTCGGACCCGGACGCTCGGAAACACCATATATTTT. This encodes CSARTRTLGNTIYF.

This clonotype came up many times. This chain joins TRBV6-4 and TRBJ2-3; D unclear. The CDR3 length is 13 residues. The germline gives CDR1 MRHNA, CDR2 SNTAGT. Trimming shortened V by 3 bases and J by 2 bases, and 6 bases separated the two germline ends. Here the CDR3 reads CASSEQDTDTQYF. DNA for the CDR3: TGTGCCAGCAGTGAGCAGGACACAGATACGCAGTATTTT.

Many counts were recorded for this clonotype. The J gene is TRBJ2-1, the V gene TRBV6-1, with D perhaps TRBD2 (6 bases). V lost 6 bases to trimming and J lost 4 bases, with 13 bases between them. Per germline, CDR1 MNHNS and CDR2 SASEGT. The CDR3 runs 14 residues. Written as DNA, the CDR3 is TGTGCCAGCAGCCCAAGCGGGCCATACAATGAGCAGTTCTTC. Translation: CASSPSGPYNEQFF.

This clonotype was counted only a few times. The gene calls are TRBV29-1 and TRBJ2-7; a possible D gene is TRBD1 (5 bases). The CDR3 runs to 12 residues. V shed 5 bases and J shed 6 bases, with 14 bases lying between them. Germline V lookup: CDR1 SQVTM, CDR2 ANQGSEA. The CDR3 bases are TGCAGCGTTTCGAAGGGGCCTGGCGAGCAGTACTTC. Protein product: CSVSKGPGEQYF.

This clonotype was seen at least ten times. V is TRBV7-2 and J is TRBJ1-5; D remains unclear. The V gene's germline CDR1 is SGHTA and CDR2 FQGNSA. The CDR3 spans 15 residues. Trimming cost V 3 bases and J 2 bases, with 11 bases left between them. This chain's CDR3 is CASSLVHQGNQPQHF. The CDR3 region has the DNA TGTGCCAGCAGCTTGGTACATCAGGGCAATCAGCCCCAGCATTTT.

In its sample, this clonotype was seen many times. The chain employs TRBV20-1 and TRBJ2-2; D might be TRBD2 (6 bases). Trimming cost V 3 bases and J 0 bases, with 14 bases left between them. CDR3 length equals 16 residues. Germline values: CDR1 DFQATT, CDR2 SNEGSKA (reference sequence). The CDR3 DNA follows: TGCAGTGCTAGGGTGCGGGGCAACGCGAACACCGGGGAGCTGTTTTTT. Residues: CSARVRGNANTGELFF.